Listed below are T cell receptor beta chains from one sample, sequenced in a study of metastatic and nonmetastatic thyroid tumors. TCRdb re-processed the PCR reads through MiXCR. The repertoire consists of roughly 28,000 clones, with 20% to 25% occurring once and the leading ten covering 39%. The specimen sequenced was blood. Every receptor here comes from a female donor with papillary thyroid cancer or a benign thyroid nodule (not recorded which). Some clones in this sample may be carry-over from other donors' samples. Both conserved end residues are part of each CDR3. The D gene is left open where the match is weak. Only some rows state a clone size, as once, few, many or a class for expanded clones.

J | V | D | size | CDR3 | DNA
TRBJ2-5 | TRBV11-2 | . | . | CASSSEGVWKTQYF | TGTGCCAGCAGCTCTGAGGGGGTCTGGAAGACCCAGTACTTC
TRBJ2-3 | TRBV7-9 | . | many | CASSQTSLADTQYF | TGTGCCAGCAGCCAGACTAGTTTGGCAGATACGCAGTATTTT
TRBJ2-2 | TRBV24-1 | . | medium-sized | CATSPGPGGELFF | TGTGCCACCAGTCCTGGACCAGGGGGGGAGCTGTTTTTT
TRBJ2-2 | TRBV10-2 | TRBD2 | many | CASWLTSGAGELFF | TGCGCCAGCTGGCTGACTAGCGGGGCCGGGGAGCTGTTTTTT
TRBJ1-5 | TRBV19 | . | . | CASTLWEGSNKPQHF | TGTGCCAGTACCCTGTGGGAAGGTAGCAATAAGCCCCAGCATTTT
TRBJ2-7 | TRBV19 | TRBD2 | many | CASSSKAGVGYEQYF | TGTGCCAGTAGTAGTAAAGCGGGAGTCGGCTACGAGCAGTACTTC
TRBJ2-7 | TRBV5-1 | . | . | CASTLDSPPGEQYF | TGCGCCAGCACCTTGGACAGTCCCCCTGGCGAGCAGTACTTC
TRBJ2-6 | TRBV11-1 | . | many | CASSFAGGSSGANVLTF | TGTGCCAGCAGCTTCGCTGGGGGGAGCTCTGGGGCCAACGTCCTGACTTTC
TRBJ1-1 | TRBV18 | TRBD1 | many | CASSPLKHDRGRLGFF | TGTGCCAGCTCACCTCTGAAACATGACAGGGGGCGATTGGGTTTCTTT
TRBJ1-2 | TRBV29-1 | . | few | CSVERNLITF | TGCAGCGTTGAAAGGAACCTTATCACCTTC
TRBJ2-1 | TRBV19 | . | many | CASSIDPFTLGYNEQFF | TGTGCCAGTAGTATAGATCCTTTTACACTGGGCTACAATGAGCAGTTCTTC
TRBJ2-2 | TRBV7-3 | . | many | CASSLGPDRELFF | TGTGCCAGCAGCTTAGGGCCTGACAGGGAGCTGTTTTTT
TRBJ2-7 | TRBV15 | TRBD2 | medium-sized | CATSRVAGGTEQYF | TGTGCCACCAGCAGAGTGGCGGGGGGAACCGAGCAGTACTTC
TRBJ2-7 | TRBV30 | TRBD2 | . | CACIPAGVSEQYF | TGTGCCTGTATCCCAGCGGGAGTATCCGAGCAGTACTTC
TRBJ2-7 | TRBV6-1 | . | . | CASSEAGRLAYEQYF | TGTGCCAGCAGTGAGGCGGGAAGGCTCGCATACGAGCAGTACTTC
TRBJ1-2 | TRBV6-1 | . | few | CASSPETGNYGYTF | TGTGCCAGCAGCCCTGAAACAGGGAACTATGGCTACACCTTC
TRBJ2-3 | TRBV6-1 | . | . | CASSVFRPGPDTQYF | TGTGCCAGCAGTGTTTTTCGTCCAGGGCCAGATACGCAGTATTTT
TRBJ2-7 | TRBV6-2/TRBV6-3 | TRBD2 | medium-sized | CASNWRGLAGHEQYF | TGTGCCAGCAATTGGCGGGGACTAGCGGGTCACGAGCAGTACTTC
TRBJ2-3 | TRBV20-1 | TRBD2 | many | CSAPSSVAGAPDTQYF | TGCAGTGCCCCTTCATCGGTTGCGGGAGCCCCAGATACGCAGTATTTT
TRBJ2-7 | TRBV11-2 | . | many | CASSSWPSGLDYEQYF | TGTGCCAGCAGCTCCTGGCCCTCCGGTTTAGACTACGAGCAGTACTTC
TRBJ1-2 | TRBV20-1 | . | . | CSAPGVGNSFGYTF | TGCAGTGCTCCCGGGGTAGGGAATAGTTTTGGCTACACCTTC
TRBJ2-2 | TRBV9 | TRBD2 | . | CASSVGRLAGVTGELFF | TGTGCCAGCAGCGTAGGAAGACTAGCGGGAGTCACCGGGGAGCTGTTTTTT
TRBJ1-3 | TRBV11-2 | . | . | CASSPRGRGGNTIYF | TGTGCCAGCAGCCCACGGGGTCGGGGAGGAAACACCATATATTTT
TRBJ2-1 | TRBV12-3/TRBV12-4 | TRBD2 | many | CASSFGSGVYNEQFF | TGTGCCAGCAGTTTTGGTAGCGGGGTCTACAATGAGCAGTTCTTC
TRBJ2-1 | TRBV30 | . | many | CAWKGLESSYNEQFF | TGTGCCTGGAAGGGCCTGGAGAGCTCCTACAATGAGCAGTTCTTC
TRBJ2-6 | TRBV6-2/TRBV6-3 | . | . | CASSKDRGLLSGDNVLTF | TGTGCCAGCAGTAAGGACAGAGGCCTACTCTCTGGGGACAACGTCCTGACTTTC
TRBJ1-1 | TRBV20-1 | . | many | CSAVRGNTEAFF | TGCAGTGCGGTCAGGGGAAACACTGAAGCTTTCTTT
TRBJ1-2 | TRBV3-1 | . | many | CASSQRAGYTF | TGTGCCAGCAGCCAACGCGCTGGCTACACCTTC
TRBJ1-2 | TRBV11-2 | . | many | CASRYPGAGANYGYTF | TGTGCCAGCAGGTATCCTGGGGCTGGAGCTAACTATGGCTACACCTTC
TRBJ2-1 | TRBV11-3 | . | . | CASSLGGRGAQYNEQFF | TGTGCCAGCAGCTTAGGCGGACGGGGGGCACAATACAATGAGCAGTTCTTC
TRBJ2-7 | TRBV13 | TRBD2 | . | CASSQEGLAGGYDEQYF | TGTGCCAGCAGCCAGGAGGGTCTAGCGGGGGGATACGACGAGCAGTACTTC
TRBJ1-1 | TRBV10-1 | TRBD1 | . | CASRPGQGPSNTEAFF | TGCGCCAGCAGGCCGGGACAGGGTCCGTCAAACACTGAAGCTTTCTTT
TRBJ1-5 | TRBV5-1 | . | . | CASSLEGSNQPQHF | TGCGCCAGCAGCTTGGAGGGTAGCAATCAGCCCCAGCATTTT
TRBJ1-1 | TRBV3-1 | . | many | CASSRTGSTEAFF | TGTGCCAGCAGCCGCACAGGGAGCACTGAAGCTTTCTTT
TRBJ2-1 | TRBV27 | TRBD1 | many | CASSFTGTGIGIEQFF | TGTGCCAGCAGTTTTACGGGGACAGGGATCGGTATTGAGCAGTTCTTC
TRBJ2-7 | TRBV6-2/TRBV6-3 | . | few | CASSYWQVKPYEQYF | TGTGCCAGCAGTTACTGGCAGGTCAAACCCTACGAGCAGTACTTC
TRBJ1-1 | TRBV7-9 | . | many | CASSRTVNTEAFF | TGTGCCAGCAGTCGAACAGTGAACACTGAAGCTTTCTTT
TRBJ1-3 | TRBV11-3 | . | many | CASSLNLGNTIYF | TGTGCCAGCAGCCTCAACCTTGGAAACACCATATATTTT
TRBJ2-2 | TRBV28 | TRBD1 | medium-sized | CASSFQGAITGELFF | TGTGCCAGCAGTTTTCAGGGGGCTATAACCGGGGAGCTGTTTTTT
TRBJ2-2 | TRBV19 | TRBD2 | few | CATMNLAGGFGGELFF | TGTGCCACTATGAATCTAGCGGGAGGGTTTGGCGGGGAGCTGTTTTTT
TRBJ1-6 | TRBV30 | TRBD1 | many | CAWSVRDRGNYNSPLHF | TGTGCCTGGAGTGTTAGGGACAGAGGTAATTATAATTCACCCCTCCACTTT
TRBJ1-1 | TRBV27 | . | . | CASSTPLHWGGKAFF | TGTGCCAGCAGTACGCCCCTACATTGGGGGGGCAAGGCTTTCTTT
TRBJ2-2 | TRBV5-1 | . | . | CASSLVGAHTGELFF | TGCGCCAGCAGCTTGGTTGGGGCTCACACCGGGGAGCTGTTTTTT
TRBJ2-5 | TRBV6-1 | TRBD2 | medium-sized | CASSEMRTSGETQYF | TGTGCCAGCAGTGAAATGAGGACTAGCGGGGAGACCCAGTACTTC
TRBJ2-1 | TRBV11-3 | TRBD2 | many | CASSLTGGSYNEQFF | TGTGCCAGCAGCTTGACGGGAGGTTCCTACAATGAGCAGTTCTTC
TRBJ2-7 | TRBV5-1 | TRBD2 | . | CASSSYSGLAGNEQYF | TGCGCCAGCAGCTCGTATTCGGGACTAGCGGGAAACGAGCAGTACTTC
TRBJ1-3 | TRBV12-3/TRBV12-4 | TRBD1 | many | CASSSPSDRAYGNTIYF | TGTGCCAGCAGTTCCCCGTCGGACAGGGCTTATGGAAACACCATATATTTT
TRBJ1-3 | TRBV7-8 | . | many | CASSLAQAFNTIYF | TGTGCCAGCAGCTTAGCACAGGCTTTCAACACCATATATTTT
TRBJ2-7 | TRBV18 | TRBD1 | . | CASSGALTGLSYEQYF | TGTGCCAGCTCAGGCGCTTTGACAGGGCTCTCCTACGAGCAGTACTTC
TRBJ2-7 | TRBV27 | TRBD1 | few | CASSGQGSSYEQYF | TGTGCCAGCAGCGGACAGGGGTCTTCCTACGAGCAGTACTTC
TRBJ2-7 | TRBV6-1 | TRBD2 | few | CASRGGAYEQYF | TGTGCCAGCCGGGGGGGAGCCTACGAGCAGTACTTC
TRBJ1-3 | TRBV18 | . | many | CASSPPGAGSSSGNTIYF | TGTGCCAGCTCACCACCGGGTGCTGGGTCGAGCTCTGGAAACACCATATATTTT
TRBJ1-5 | TRBV7-2 | . | many | CASSLGLNQPQHF | TGTGCCAGCAGCTTAGGCCTTAATCAGCCCCAGCATTTT
TRBJ2-3 | TRBV20-1 | TRBD2 | . | CSARGTSGRTDTQYF | TGCAGTGCTAGGGGGACTAGCGGGAGGACAGATACGCAGTATTTT
TRBJ1-5 | TRBV19 | TRBD1 | . | CASSMRGGGSGNQPQHF | TGTGCCAGTAGTATGAGAGGGGGCGGTTCGGGGAATCAGCCCCAGCATTTT
TRBJ2-7 | TRBV3-1 | . | many | CASSQAEGPYEQYF | TGTGCCAGCAGCCAAGCGGAGGGACCGTACGAGCAGTACTTC